Following are 23 T cell receptor beta chains from one sample sequenced in a study of cytomegalovirus exposure and HLA in healthy donors. Primers included in the PCR were 60 Vbeta and 13 Jbeta primers. Sequenced by immunoSEQ multiplex PCR; TCRdb stores in-frame clones only, minus some. This table holds approximately 22,000 clones, around 77% found once. Sequenced: PBMCs. The receptors derive from a man between 60 and 75 years old in good health and CMV-seronegative.

On this clone itself: At one end the junction does not follow the germline gene, possibly because of a read error. This rearrangement joins TRBV19 to TRBJ2-3, with a possible D match to TRBD2 (5 bases). The CDR3 contains 16 residues. CDR1 and CDR2 (germline): LNHDA, SQIVND (reference sequence). The CDR3 reads CACRPGGGPSTDTQYF. The CDR3 DNA reads TGTGCCTGTAGGCCCGGAGGAGGCCCTAGCACAGATACGCAGTATTTT.

V and J are TRBV7-9 and TRBJ2-7; maybe TRBD2 (5 bases). V lost 5 bases and J lost 2, with 10 bases in between. The CDR3 length is 13 residues. The germline V gene has CDR1 SEHNR and CDR2 FQNEAQ (reference sequence). The CDR3 DNA is TGTGCCAGCAGCCCCAGAGGGCCCTACGAGCAGTACTTC. This sequence encodes CASSPRGPYEQYF.

This clone was seen just once. CDR3 nucleotide sequence: TGCAGCGCGCTACCGCCGGGACTAGCGGGGACGAATGAGCAGTTCTTC. Encoded protein: CSALPPGLAGTNEQFF. The chain joins TRBV29-1 to TRBJ2-1; 13 bases are a match to TRBD2. V shed 7 bases and J 7 bases; nucleotides not matched to a gene: 13. Germline V gene lookup returns CDR1 SQVTM and CDR2 ANQGSEA. The CDR3 length is 16 residues.

This clone is medium-sized by share. As DNA, the CDR3 is TGCGCCAGCAGCCAAGTAGGTCTAGCGGGAGGTGAGCAGTACTTC. It translates to CASSQVGLAGGEQYF. The chain carries TRBV4-1 and TRBJ2-7; TRBD2 agrees at 11 bases. V lost 1 base, J lost 7 bases, and 6 bases stayed unmatched. The CDR3 runs 15 residues. Germline V gives CDR1 MGHRA, CDR2 YSYEKL.

The chain has TRBV6-6 and TRBJ1-2; D not certain. CDR1 and CDR2 (germline): MNHNY, SVGAGI (reference sequence). The CDR3 has 15 amino acids. The V end lost 0 bases, the J end lost 4 bases, and 12 bases lay between the germline ends. CDR3 DNA: TGTGCCAGCAGTTACTCGGCAACTACAAGCTATGGCTACACCTTC. Protein sequence: CASSYSATTSYGYTF.

The CDR3 nucleotides read TGTGCCAGCAGCGCGGGGCTCCACTCTGGAAACACCATATATTTT. Encoded protein: CASSAGLHSGNTIYF. The rearrangement joins TRBV6-1 to TRBJ1-3; weak D call: TRBD1 (5 bases). This CDR3 has 15 amino acids. Per germline, CDR1 MNHNS and CDR2 SASEGT. V lost 6 bases to trimming and J lost 0 bases, with 12 bases between them.

The chain employs TRBV19 and TRBJ1-5; 9 bases fit TRBD1. CDR1 is LNHDA, CDR2 SQIVND, per germline (reference sequence). The CDR3 loop spans 16 amino acids. V shed 3 bases and J 5 bases; nucleotides not matched to a gene: 8. CDR3 in DNA: TGTGCCAGTAGTATTACGGCTGGACAGGGGTATCAGCCCCAGCATTTT. Amino acid sequence: CASSITAGQGYQPQHF.

The J gene is TRBJ2-2, the V gene TRBV5-1; D unclear. Trimming left V 0 bases short and J 6 bases short, with 6 bases between. Germline CDR1 is SGHRS and CDR2 is YFSETQ. The CDR3 is 13 residues long. The CDR3 region is CASSLEGAGELFF. The CDR3 nucleotides read TGCGCCAGCAGCTTGGAAGGAGCCGGGGAGCTGTTTTTT.

This sequence joins TRBV6-5 and TRBJ1-2, with unresolved D. Germline loops: CDR1 MNHEY, CDR2 SVGAGI. There are 12 residues in the CDR3. Trimming left V 5 bases short and J 1 base short, with 5 bases between. The CDR3 nucleotides read TGTGCCAGCAGTACAGTTAACTATGGCTACACCTTC. Its translation: CASSTVNYGYTF.

The count of this clone is one. The chain is built from TRBV30 and TRBJ2-1; TRBD2 matches at 10 bases. CDR3 size: 17 residues. The V gene's germline CDR1 is GTSNPN and CDR2 SVGIG (reference sequence). Unmatched junction bases numbered 10, after V lost 4 bases and J lost 1 base. This CDR3 reads CAWTTSGVFVSYNEQFF. The CDR3 nucleotides are TGTGCCTGGACCACTAGCGGGGTTTTCGTTTCCTACAATGAGCAGTTCTTC.

The chain carries TRBV18 and TRBJ2-7; D is possibly TRBD1 (6 bases). Germline CDR1 KGHSH, CDR2 LQKENI. The CDR3 runs to 16 residues. Trimming took off 2 bases at V and 0 bases at J, with 14 bases between the two ends. The CDR3 sequence: CASSPLGTSNSYEQYF. The CDR3 bases are TGTGCCAGCTCACCATTAGGGACAAGTAACTCCTACGAGCAGTACTTC.

V usage is TRBV18 and J usage is TRBJ1-5; a possible D gene is TRBD1 (6 bases). The CDR3 consists of 14 residues. V shed 5 bases and J shed 9 bases, with 17 bases lying between them. Germline CDR1 is KGHSH and CDR2 is LQKENI. CDR3: CASSMTGPPWPQHF. The CDR3 region has the DNA TGTGCCAGCTCAATGACAGGTCCCCCCTGGCCCCAGCATTTT. Drawing the rest from reference TRBV18 and TRBJ1-5, the complete variable domain is NAGVMQNPRHLVRRRGQEARLRCSPMKGHSHVYWYRQLPEEGLKFMVYLQKENIIDESGMPKERFSAEFPKEGPSILRIQQVVRGDSAAYFCASSMTGPPWPQHFGDGTRLSIL.

The chain is built from TRBV7-9 and TRBJ1-2; 9 bases align to TRBD1. The length of the CDR3 is 14 residues. Germline CDR1 is SEHNR and CDR2 is FQNEAQ (reference sequence). V dropped 5 bases and J dropped 7; count of bases not matched to a gene: 8. The CDR3 here is CASSSGQGTTGYTF. DNA of the CDR3: TGTGCCAGCAGCAGCGGACAGGGGACTACTGGCTACACCTTC.

The chain employs TRBV7-3 and TRBJ2-3; D ambiguous. Deletions cut 4 bases from V and 2 bases from J, with 4 bases between. The CDR3 is 12 residues long. CDR1 is SGHTA, CDR2 FQGTGA, per germline. The CDR3 region has the DNA TGTGCCAGCAGCTCCATCACAGATACGCAGTATTTT. Amino acid sequence: CASSSITDTQYF.

This chain uses TRBV10-3 with TRBJ1-2; a weak D match, TRBD1 (6 bases). Germline V gene lookup returns CDR1 ENHRY and CDR2 SYGVKD. Trimming removed 2 bases at V and 8 bases at J, with 9 bases between. The CDR3 covers 12 residues. The CDR3 here is CAISETTGGYTF. The CDR3 DNA reads as TGTGCCATCAGTGAGACTACAGGGGGCTACACCTTC.

The V gene is TRBV2, the J gene TRBJ1-1; no clear D gene. Trimming took off 2 bases at V and 0 bases at J, with 13 bases between the two ends. Germline-derived CDR1 and CDR2 are SNHLY and FYNNEI. There are 16 residues in the CDR3. DNA of the CDR3: TGTGCCAGCAGTGAAATGGAAAGCGGGCTGAACACTGAAGCTTTCTTT. Translated, it gives CASSEMESGLNTEAFF. The entire variable domain, with the rest obtained from reference TRBV2 and TRBJ1-1, is as follows: EPEVTQTPSHQVTQMGQEVILRCVPISNHLYFYWYRQILGQKVEFLVSFYNNEISEKSEIFDDQFSVERPDGSNFTLKIRSTKLEDSAMYFCASSEMESGLNTEAFFGQGTRLTVV.

The chain recombines TRBV30 with TRBJ2-6; D unclear. The CDR3 spans 14 residues. Per the germline V gene, CDR1 is GTSNPN and CDR2 is SVGIG (reference sequence). V was trimmed by 1 base and J by 0 bases, leaving 4 bases between them. The CDR3, as DNA: TGTGCCTGGAGTGCCTCCTCTGGGGCCAACGTCCTGACTTTC. Protein sequence: CAWSASSGANVLTF. Based on the CDR3 plus reference TRBV30 and TRBJ2-6, the full variable domain is SQTIHQWPATLVQPVGSPLSLECTVEGTSNPNLYWYRQAAGRGLQLLFYSVGIGQISSEVPQNLSASRPQDRQFILSSKKLLLSDSGFYLCAWSASSGANVLTFGAGSRLTVL.

DNA for the CDR3: TGTGCCAGCTCACCGCGATTGAGGGAGCAGTACTTC. Its protein product is CASSPRLREQYF. The chain combines TRBV18 with TRBJ2-7; D remains ambiguous. In germline, CDR1 is KGHSH, CDR2 LQKENI. CDR3 length: 12 residues. The V and J ends lost 3 bases and 7 bases respectively, with 10 bases between them.

The gene calls are TRBV27 and TRBJ2-7; TRBD2 might be the D (7 bases). V lost 9 bases to trimming and J lost 5 bases, with 23 bases between them. CDR3 size: 15 residues. Germline CDR1 and CDR2: MNHEY and SMNVEV (reference sequence). The CDR3 here is CASSGGGRSPHEQYF. The CDR3 DNA follows: TGTGCCAGTTCCGGCGGGGGCCGATCGCCGCACGAGCAGTACTTC.

This chain joins TRBV6-1 and TRBJ2-1; TRBD2 matches at 11 bases. This CDR3 comprises 15 residues. With 10 bases clipped from V and 4 bases from J, the junction kept 9 bases outside the gene matches. Looked up from germline, CDR1 is MNHNS and CDR2 is SASEGT. The CDR3 DNA is TGTGCCACCTCAATAGCGGGGGGGCCTTACAATGAGCAGTTCTTC. Translating it yields CATSIAGGPYNEQFF.

This chain uses TRBV5-4 with TRBJ2-5, with 9 bases that match TRBD1. Germline loops: CDR1 SGHNT, CDR2 YYREEE (reference sequence). V dropped 4 bases and J dropped 3; count of bases not matched to a gene: 10. The CDR3 is 16 amino acids. The CDR3 DNA follows: TGTGCCAGCAGCGCGGGAACCGGGACAGGGAAAGAGACCCAGTACTTC. Translation: CASSAGTGTGKETQYF.

The chain uses TRBV29-1 and TRBJ2-7; 14 bases line up with TRBD2. The germline CDR1 and CDR2 sequences are SQVTM and ANQGSEA. The CDR3 has 15 residues. CDR3 DNA: TGCCGCGGAGCCCGGGGACTAGCGGGGGTATACGAGCAGTACTTC. Encoded protein: CRGARGLAGVYEQYF.

This clone appeared once. The CDR3 protein is CASSGTAYDSPLHF. The CDR3 DNA sequence: TGTGCCAGTAGCGGGACAGCTTATGATTCACCCCTCCACTTT. The chain carries TRBV19 and TRBJ1-6; 7 nucleotides align to TRBD1. CDR3 length equals 14 residues. Trimming at V came to 6 bases and at J to 8 bases, leaving 7 bases not matched to a gene. Germline V lookup: CDR1 LNHDA, CDR2 SQIVND (reference sequence).